This is a list of T cell receptor beta chains from one sample in a study of blood T cell repertoires in COVID-19. Sequencing was performed with immunoSEQ multiplex PCR; in TCRdb, only in-frame clones are kept and a portion is missing. The sample yields approximately 160,000 clones, about 80% seen once. Sequencing input: peripheral blood. These receptors were obtained from a woman of 80 years or more with acute or convalescent COVID-19. Both conserved end residues are part of each CDR3. Each record gives: V gene, J gene, D gene, clone size, CDR3 protein, CDR3 DNA. The D gene is left open where the match is weak. The listing skips clone size in some rows; elsewhere it reads once, few, many or a size class.

v_call: TRBV19
j_call: TRBJ2-2
d_call: TRBD1
clone_size: NA
cdr3_aa: CASQPSSGQDSGELFF
cdr3_nt: TGTGCCAGTCAGCCTTCTTCGGGACAGGATTCCGGGGAGCTGTTTTTT

v_call: TRBV29-1
j_call: TRBJ2-1
d_call: NA
clone_size: NA
cdr3_aa: CSVVLAGYNEQFF
cdr3_nt: TGCAGCGTTGTCTTGGCGGGTTACAATGAGCAGTTCTTC

v_call: TRBV14
j_call: TRBJ2-1
d_call: NA
clone_size: NA
cdr3_aa: CASSQGLIPNEQFF
cdr3_nt: TGTGCCAGCAGCCAAGGACTCATCCCCAATGAGCAGTTCTTC

v_call: TRBV5-4
j_call: TRBJ1-2
d_call: TRBD1
clone_size: NA
cdr3_aa: CASSIGTAGGNYGYTF
cdr3_nt: TGTGCCAGCAGCATAGGGACAGCCGGGGGTAACTATGGCTACACCTTC

v_call: TRBV9
j_call: TRBJ1-1
d_call: TRBD1
clone_size: once
cdr3_aa: CASSAGRDRGRGAEAFF
cdr3_nt: TGTGCCAGCAGCGCCGGCCGGGACAGGGGGCGCGGGGCTGAAGCTTTCTTT

v_call: TRBV15
j_call: TRBJ1-5
d_call: TRBD1
clone_size: once
cdr3_aa: CATSRDRGIGQPQHF
cdr3_nt: TGTGCCACCAGCAGGGACAGGGGAATAGGGCAGCCCCAGCATTTT

v_call: TRBV27
j_call: TRBJ2-5
d_call: TRBD2
clone_size: NA
cdr3_aa: CASRALGLAGVGETQYF
cdr3_nt: TGTGCCAGCAGAGCATTGGGACTAGCGGGAGTGGGAGAGACCCAGTACTTC

v_call: TRBV6-5
j_call: TRBJ1-3
d_call: NA
clone_size: NA
cdr3_aa: CASSVDNSGNTIYF
cdr3_nt: TGTGCCAGCAGCGTTGACAACTCTGGAAACACCATATATTTT

v_call: TRBV20-1
j_call: TRBJ2-1
d_call: TRBD2
clone_size: NA
cdr3_aa: CSSTSVNEQFF
cdr3_nt: TGCAGTTCGACTAGCGTCAATGAGCAGTTCTTC

v_call: TRBV28
j_call: TRBJ2-1
d_call: TRBD2
clone_size: NA
cdr3_aa: CASSSISGNPYNNEQFF
cdr3_nt: TGTGCCAGCAGTTCGATTAGCGGGAACCCCTACAATAATGAGCAGTTCTTC

v_call: TRBV19
j_call: TRBJ2-3
d_call: NA
clone_size: NA
cdr3_aa: CASSISVSSTDTQYF
cdr3_nt: TGTGCCAGTAGTATTTCGGTCTCTAGCACAGATACGCAGTATTTT

v_call: TRBV30
j_call: TRBJ1-4
d_call: TRBD1
clone_size: NA
cdr3_aa: CAWREIQGTNEKLFF
cdr3_nt: TGTGCCTGGAGAGAAATACAGGGGACTAATGAAAAACTGTTTTTT

v_call: TRBV10-3
j_call: TRBJ1-3
d_call: NA
clone_size: few
cdr3_aa: CAISVTTGNSGNTIYF
cdr3_nt: TGTGCCATCAGCGTTACTACAGGAAACTCTGGAAACACCATATATTTT

v_call: TRBV5-4
j_call: TRBJ2-5
d_call: TRBD1
clone_size: NA
cdr3_aa: CASSAGTEQETQYF
cdr3_nt: TGTGCCAGCAGCGCCGGGACAGAACAAGAGACCCAGTACTTC

v_call: TRBV6-5
j_call: TRBJ1-2
d_call: NA
clone_size: NA
cdr3_aa: CASGAQGASYGYTF
cdr3_nt: TGTGCCAGTGGGGCACAGGGTGCTTCTTATGGCTACACCTTC